This T cell receptor beta chain came from a study of T cells after yellow fever vaccination. Study-level points and caveats: Among primary-vaccination clones, most reappeared after the booster, at roughly 96% for CD4 and 88% for CD8.

CDR3 size: 15 residues. The V segment lost 7 bases and the J segment 7 bases; nucleotides outside the gene matches: 8. Germline CDR1 MNHEY, CDR2 SMNVEV (reference sequence). TCRdb ran MiXCR on the 5' RACE reads and lists one entry per CDR3 protein. This table has fewer than 450,000 distinct CDR3 sequences, 8% to 9.5% appearing once. This clonotype was observed a handful of times. Its antigen is not known. V usage is TRBV27 and J usage is TRBJ2-1; 12 positions match TRBD2. The source of this sequence is a man younger than 35 who received the YFV17D yellow fever vaccine. The starting material was PBMCs, obtained around 45 days after the first yellow fever vaccination. CDR3 residues: CASKRLAGDSNEQFF. For the CDR3, the DNA is TGTGCCAGCAAAAGACTAGCGGGGGATTCTAATGAGCAGTTCTTC.